This T cell receptor beta chain came from a study of PD-L1 blockade in urothelial cancer. Study information: Blood analysis took place 3 weeks (second dose) and 6 weeks after treatment start.

Profiling relied on immunoSEQ multiplex PCR, and the TCRdb table lists in-frame clones only, not all of them. Of roughly 20,000 clones listed, 70% to 90% are singletons. Comment on this clone: Antigen: not known.

Locally advanced or metastatic urothelial carcinoma affected all patients. This CDR3 is built from 21 residues. Findings of the study overall: Improved survival was predicted by pretreatment blood TCR clonality below the median.

The chain carries TRBV7-5 and TRBJ1-3; the table's D gene call, TRBD1, was not cross checked with the DNA. TRBV7-5 is termed a pseudogene. The clonotype comes from a middle-aged man with urothelial cancer. Sequenced material: PBMCs, taken around atezolizumab (anti-PD-L1) treatment. CDR3 region: CARSLLRNLGQGGGSGNTIYF. In nucleotides, the CDR3 is TGTGCCAGAAGCTTATTAAGGAATCTCGGACAGGGTGGAGGGAGTGGAAACACCATATATTTT.